These 28 T cell receptor beta chains were sequenced from one sample in a study of OX40 agonist ivuxolimab in advanced cancers. Data came from immunoSEQ multiplex PCR; TCRdb stores just in-frame clones and leaves some out. Found here are some 60,000 clones, 85% to 90% of them singletons; the top ten hold about 3.8%. The material sequenced was CD4+ or CD8+ T cells sorted from blood, taken in a trial of the OX40 agonist ivuxolimab. Receptors originate from an adult with an advanced solid tumor such as melanoma, head and neck, liver or kidney cancer.

The rearrangement joins TRBV19 to TRBJ1-1; D is possibly TRBD1 (5 bases). V was trimmed by 3 bases and J by 3 bases, leaving 11 bases between them. The CDR3 runs 14 residues. Germline-derived CDR1 and CDR2 are LNHDA and SQIVND (reference sequence). CDR3 sequence reads: CASSIRSGDTEAFF. The CDR3, as DNA: TGTGCCAGTAGTATCCGTTCGGGGGACACTGAAGCTTTCTTT.

The chain is built from TRBV5-4 and TRBJ2-5; 8 bases are shared with TRBD1. Germline V gene sequence: CDR1 SGHNT, CDR2 YYREEE (reference sequence). The junction had 3 bases not matched to a gene; V was cut back by 1 base and J by 4 bases. The CDR3 contains 14 residues. CDR3 amino acids: CASSLQGALETQYF. CDR3 DNA sequence: TGTGCCAGCAGCTTGCAGGGGGCATTAGAGACCCAGTACTTC.

CDR3 residues: CATSNPRLSNQPQHF. CDR3 sequence (DNA): TGTGCCACCAGCAACCCCAGACTTAGCAATCAGCCCCAGCATTTT. The rearrangement links TRBV15 to TRBJ1-5; no clear D gene. V was cut by 4 bases and J by 0 bases, with 10 bases left in between. Germline CDR1 LNHNV, CDR2 YYDKDF (reference sequence). This CDR3 region has 15 residues.

This sequence joins TRBV5-4 and TRBJ2-7, with 9 bases that match TRBD1. The CDR3 has 15 amino acids. Germline loops: CDR1 SGHNT, CDR2 YYREEE (reference sequence). Trimming took 4 bases from V and 5 from J; bases not matched to a gene: 10. CDR3 coding DNA: TGTGCCAGCAGCCCCCGGGGGACAGGGAGCCACGAGCAGTACTTC. Protein sequence: CASSPRGTGSHEQYF.

V usage is TRBV2 and J usage is TRBJ1-5; D may be TRBD1 (6 bases). CDR1 and CDR2 (germline): SNHLY, FYNNEI. The CDR3 has 17 residues. V lost 0 bases and J 8 bases, leaving 20 bases between the germline ends. CDR3 protein: CASSEAGVWGRQKPQHF. CDR3 nucleotides: TGTGCCAGCAGTGAAGCGGGGGTATGGGGGCGGCAAAAGCCCCAGCATTTT.

This sequence joins TRBV9 and TRBJ2-1; the match to TRBD2 covers 12 bases. Per germline, CDR1 SGDLS and CDR2 YYNGEE. The CDR3 covers 16 residues. V was pared by 4 bases and J by 5 bases, with 7 bases of the junction left unmatched. CDR3 amino acids: CASSPPLAGGDNEQFF. The DNA for the CDR3 is TGTGCCAGCAGCCCCCCGCTAGCGGGGGGGGACAATGAGCAGTTCTTC.

V usage is TRBV5-5 and J usage is TRBJ1-5, with a weak D call TRBD1 (5 bases). The CDR3 contains 14 residues. The ends were cut back, 2 bases at V and 6 bases at J, with 12 bases in the middle. Germline loops: CDR1 SGHKS, CDR2 YYEKEE (reference sequence). The CDR3 DNA reads as TGTGCCAGCAGCTTTGGGTCCGGGGGTCAGCCCCAGCATTTT. Translated, it gives CASSFGSGGQPQHF.

This sequence joins TRBV5-6 and TRBJ2-7, with D uncertain. Trimming removed 2 bases from V and 7 bases from J, with 13 bases in between. The germline gives CDR1 SGHDT, CDR2 YYEEEE. CDR3 size: 13 residues. As DNA, the CDR3 is TGTGCCAGCAGCTTACTCAAGACCCTGGAGCAGTACTTC. It translates to CASSLLKTLEQYF.

The chain recombines TRBV6-6 with TRBJ2-1, with unresolved D. CDR1 MNHNY and CDR2 SVGAGI come from the germline V gene (reference sequence). CDR3 length: 15 residues. Trimming removed 5 bases from V and 1 base from J, with 12 bases in between. The CDR3 here is CASSKGLLSYNEQFF. In nucleotides, the CDR3 is TGTGCCAGCAGTAAAGGCCTTCTTTCCTACAATGAGCAGTTCTTC.

This chain uses TRBV5-6 with TRBJ2-1; 7 nucleotides line up with TRBD1. V shed 2 bases and J 12 bases; nucleotides not matched to a gene: 8. CDR1 and CDR2 (germline): SGHDT, YYEEEE. The CDR3 sequence is 13 residues long. CDR3: CASSLTRQGWQFF. Here the CDR3 DNA reads TGTGCCAGCAGCTTAACCAGACAGGGATGGCAGTTCTTC. Looking up the rest from reference TRBV5-6 and TRBJ2-1 gives the full variable domain: DAGVTQSPTHLIKTRGQQVTLRCSPKSGHDTVSWYQQALGQGPQFIFQYYEEEERQRGNFPDRFSGHQFPNYSSELNVNALLLGDSALYLCASSLTRQGWQFFGPGTRLTVL.

The chain couples TRBV6-1 to TRBJ2-7; tentative D call: TRBD2 (6 bases). This CDR3 is 15 amino acids long. Germline values: CDR1 MNHNS, CDR2 SASEGT. The V and J ends lost 6 bases and 4 bases respectively, with 19 bases between them. The CDR3 reads CASRVTEGGVYEQYF. In DNA form, the CDR3 reads TGTGCCAGCAGGGTGACCGAAGGAGGGGTTTACGAGCAGTACTTC.

The chain links TRBV7-3 to TRBJ1-1; D ambiguous. The CDR3 spans 13 residues. Looked up from germline, CDR1 is SGHTA and CDR2 is FQGTGA. V lost 1 base and J lost 1, with 4 bases in between. The CDR3 here is CASSLIKNTEAFF. The CDR3, as DNA: TGTGCCAGCAGCTTAATCAAGAACACTGAAGCTTTCTTT.

V gene TRBV5-1 combines with J gene TRBJ1-1; a possible D gene is TRBD1 (5 bases). V was pared by 0 bases and J by 4 bases, with 16 bases between. The CDR3 totals 16 residues. Germline V CDR1 and CDR2: SGHRS, YFSETQ. The CDR3 DNA sequence: TGCGCCAGCAGCTTGGGGCCAGGGAACCAGGGCACTGAAGCTTTCTTT. This translates into CASSLGPGNQGTEAFF.

The chain links TRBV7-3 to TRBJ2-1; 8 bases are a match to TRBD2. In germline, CDR1 is SGHTA, CDR2 FQGTGA. The CDR3 has 15 amino acids. With V trimmed by 5 bases and J by 0 bases, 3 bases remained unmatched. As DNA, the CDR3 is TGTGCCAGCAGCGTTCGGGGGGGCTCCTACAATGAGCAGTTCTTC. Its protein is CASSVRGGSYNEQFF. Using reference TRBV7-3 and TRBJ2-1 for the parts outside the CDR3, the full variable domain is GAGVSQTPSNKVTEKGKYVELRCDPISGHTALYWYRQSLGQGPEFLIYFQGTGAADDSGLPNDRFFAVRPEGSVSTLKIQRTERGDSAVYLCASSVRGGSYNEQFFGPGTRLTVL.

The chain has TRBV7-2 and TRBJ2-7; D may be TRBD2 (5 bases). From germline, CDR1 is SGHTA and CDR2 FQGNSA. Trimming pared 0 bases from V and 7 bases from J, leaving 10 bases between. This CDR3 is 13 amino acids long. CDR3 DNA: TGTGCCAGCAGCTTAGCGCATTCGGGGGAGCAGTACTTC. It codes for CASSLAHSGEQYF.

The chain employs TRBV11-3 and TRBJ2-1; 13 bases fit TRBD2. The CDR3 has 18 amino acids. The V gene end was trimmed by 6 bases and the J gene end by 8 bases; junction bases not matched to a gene: 16. Germline CDR1 SGHNT, CDR2 YENEEA. This chain's CDR3 is CASSPRSRTSGGGDEQFF. The CDR3 nucleotides are TGTGCCAGCAGTCCCCGATCCCGGACTAGCGGGGGCGGGGATGAGCAGTTCTTC.

V usage is TRBV4-1 and J usage is TRBJ1-6; D possibly corresponds to TRBD1 (5 bases). Per germline, CDR1 MGHRA and CDR2 YSYEKL. Trimming removed 0 bases from V and 5 bases from J, with 8 bases in between. This CDR3 has 15 amino acids. DNA for the CDR3: TGCGCCAGCAGCCAAGAAGGACATAATAATTCACCCCTCCACTTT. It specifies CASSQEGHNNSPLHF.

The J gene is TRBJ1-1, the V gene TRBV5-1; the D is unclear. The CDR3 loop spans 13 amino acids. Looked up from germline, CDR1 is SGHRS and CDR2 is YFSETQ. Trimming took 4 bases from V and 8 from J, leaving 15 bases between them. Written as DNA, the CDR3 is TGCGCCAGCAGCGGACCGTTCTTTCGGGAAGCTTTCTTT. This gives the protein CASSGPFFREAFF.

V and J are TRBV5-4 and TRBJ1-2, with 7 positions matching TRBD1. With 3 bases clipped from V and 6 bases from J, the junction kept 11 bases outside the gene matches. There are 15 residues in the CDR3. CDR1 is SGHNT, CDR2 YYREEE, per germline (reference sequence). CDR3 loop: CASSSIWGTEDGYTF. The CDR3 bases are TGTGCCAGCAGCTCCATTTGGGGGACAGAGGATGGCTACACCTTC. Drawing the rest from reference TRBV5-4 and TRBJ1-2, the complete variable domain is ETGVTQSPTHLIKTRGQQVTLRCSSQSGHNTVSWYQQALGQGPQFIFQYYREEENGRGNFPPRFSGLQFPNYSSELNVNALELDDSALYLCASSSIWGTEDGYTFGSGTRLTVV.

The chain carries TRBV28 and TRBJ2-7, with 7 bases matching TRBD1. V lost 7 bases, J lost 6 bases, and 9 bases stayed unmatched. CDR3 size: 13 residues. Germline CDR1 and CDR2: MDHEN and SYDVKM. The CDR3 region has the DNA TGTGCCAGCATGGTAAGGGACAGCCTCGAGCAGTACTTC. Amino acid sequence: CASMVRDSLEQYF. Full variable domain (remainder filled in from reference TRBV28 and TRBJ2-7): DVKVTQSSRYLVKRTGEKVFLECVQDMDHENMFWYRQDPGLGLRLIYFSYDVKMKEKGDIPEGYSVSREKKERFSLILESASTNQTSMYLCASMVRDSLEQYFGPGTRLTVT.

This chain connects TRBV5-1 to TRBJ2-4, with 7 nucleotides matching TRBD1. The CDR3 is 14 amino acids. CDR1 and CDR2 from the germline V gene are SGHRS and YFSETQ. Trimming took 4 bases from V and 6 from J; bases not matched to a gene: 7. CDR3 sequence: CASSAGTAVNIQYF. CDR3 DNA sequence: TGCGCCAGCAGCGCCGGGACAGCTGTAAACATTCAGTACTTC.

This clone was observed once. J is TRBJ1-5 and V is TRBV30; tentatively, D is TRBD1 (6 bases). V was clipped by 0 bases and J by 7 bases, with 10 bases between them. From germline, CDR1 is GTSNPN and CDR2 SVGIG (reference sequence). The CDR3 extends over 13 amino acids. The CDR3 bases are TGTGCCTGGAGTGTACAGGGAAAACAGCCCCAGCATTTT. It codes for CAWSVQGKQPQHF.

The chain joins TRBV29-1 to TRBJ2-2; TRBD1 matches at 7 bases. The CDR3 is 13 residues long. Germline lookup yields CDR1 SQVTM and CDR2 ANQGSEA. The CDR3 is CSVRQGTTGELFF. The CDR3 DNA follows: TGCAGTGTGAGACAGGGAACCACCGGGGAGCTGTTTTTT.

This clone turned up a few times. V and J are TRBV5-1 and TRBJ2-1, with TRBD2 matching over 8 bases. The CDR3 has 15 residues. In germline, CDR1 is SGHRS, CDR2 YFSETQ. With 7 bases clipped from V and 10 bases from J, the junction kept 16 bases outside the gene matches. In DNA form, the CDR3 reads TGCGCCAGCGTCCCCCTCTTGCCGGGGGGGCAAGAGCAGTTCTTC. Encoded protein: CASVPLLPGGQEQFF. Variable domain in full (rest from reference TRBV5-1 and TRBJ2-1): KAGVTQTPRYLIKTRGQQVTLSCSPISGHRSVSWYQQTPGQGLQFLFEYFSETQRNKGNFPGRFSGRQFSNSRSEMNVSTLELGDSALYLCASVPLLPGGQEQFFGPGTRLTVL.

CDR3 DNA sequence: TGTGCCAGTAGTATTACTTTTGGGACTAGCTCCTACAATGAGCAGTTCTTC. Translating gives CASSITFGTSSYNEQFF. V is TRBV19 and J is TRBJ2-1; 8 nucleotides line up with TRBD2. Per germline, CDR1 LNHDA and CDR2 SQIVND (reference sequence). The CDR3 is made up of 17 amino acids. The J segment lost 0 bases and the V segment lost 3 bases, leaving 7 bases of the junction unmatched.

The V gene is TRBV6-5, the J gene TRBJ2-1; D is tentatively TRBD1 or TRBD2 (5 bases each). This CDR3 is built from 13 residues. Between the trimmed V and J ends, which lost 2 bases and 8 bases, there was a span of 10 bases. Germline V gene sequence: CDR1 MNHEY, CDR2 SVGAGI. CDR3 bases: TGTGCCAGCAGTTACCCGGGACGGCATGAGCAGTTCTTC. Translated, it gives CASSYPGRHEQFF.

This chain joins TRBV5-1 and TRBJ1-1, with TRBD1 identical over 7 bases. The CDR3 runs to 15 residues. Germline CDR1 reads SGHRS; CDR2 reads YFSETQ. With V trimmed by 5 bases and J by 2 bases, 9 bases remained unmatched. The CDR3: CASSSGTELNTEAFF. In DNA form, the CDR3 reads TGCGCCAGCAGTTCCGGGACAGAGCTTAACACTGAAGCTTTCTTT.

This chain joins TRBV19 and TRBJ1-5; 7 nucleotides align to TRBD1. Germline CDR1 is LNHDA and CDR2 is SQIVND (reference sequence). The V segment lost 3 bases and the J segment 2 bases; nucleotides outside the gene matches: 13. The CDR3 spans 18 residues. The CDR3 loop reads CASSIARQGGSGNQPQHF. The CDR3, as DNA: TGTGCCAGTAGTATCGCCCGCCAGGGGGGGAGTGGCAATCAGCCCCAGCATTTT.